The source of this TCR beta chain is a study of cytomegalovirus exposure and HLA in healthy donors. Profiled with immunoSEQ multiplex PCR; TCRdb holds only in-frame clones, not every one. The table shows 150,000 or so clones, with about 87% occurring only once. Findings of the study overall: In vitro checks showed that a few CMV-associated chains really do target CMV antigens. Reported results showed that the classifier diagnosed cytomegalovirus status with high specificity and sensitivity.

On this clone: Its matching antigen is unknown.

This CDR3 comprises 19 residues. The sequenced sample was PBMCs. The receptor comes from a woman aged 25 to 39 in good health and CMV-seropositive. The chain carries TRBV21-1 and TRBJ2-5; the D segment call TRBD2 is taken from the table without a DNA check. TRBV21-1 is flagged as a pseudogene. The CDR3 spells CASAKLISRGLAGKETQYF. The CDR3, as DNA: TGTGCCAGCGCTAAACTGATTAGTAGGGGCCTAGCGGGCAAAGAGACCCAGTACTTC.